Each of the 27 T cell receptor beta chains below was sequenced from the same sample in a study of shared clonotypes between healthy human individuals (TCRdb year 2020). Libraries came from the immunoSEQ multiplex PCR assay. TCRdb limited this immuneACCESS table to in-frame rearrangements with V and J called. A share of clones is missing; checked studies link under half to unresolved V genes, and the rest is unexplained. The sample yields about 180,000 clones; roughly 93% were counted once. Of the sample, around 0.067% falls within the top ten clones. What was sequenced was naive CD4+ T cells sorted from blood. Interpreted using the paper, the cell subset or site label stands for: CD45RA+ positively selected. The receptor set was obtained from a woman between 25 and 40 years old in good health.

A single count supports this clone. The chain combines TRBV7-9 with TRBJ2-3, with D uncertain. CDR1 is SEHNR, CDR2 FQNEAQ, per germline (reference sequence). The CDR3 contains 17 residues. Trimming removed 4 bases at V and 5 bases at J, with 22 bases between. The DNA of the CDR3 is TGTGCCAGCAGCTCCCGGATCTCCTCTTCTAGGATAGATACGCAGTATTTT. Protein product: CASSSRISSSRIDTQYF.

The V gene is TRBV28, the J gene TRBJ2-5; D gene uncertain. TRBJ2-7 matches the DNA end more closely, so the J call is doubtful. The germline V gene has CDR1 MDHEN and CDR2 SYDVKM. The CDR3 totals 12 residues. The CDR3 DNA reads TGTGCCAGCAGTAACCCAGTCTACGAGCAGTACTTC. Protein product: CASSNPVYEQYF.

V is TRBV6-1 and J is TRBJ1-5, with a tentative D call TRBD1 (5 bases). V was trimmed by 1 base and J by 3 bases, leaving 7 bases between them. There are 14 residues in the CDR3. Per the germline V gene, CDR1 is MNHNS and CDR2 is SASEGT. The CDR3 nucleotides read TGTGCCAGCAGTGAAGTAGGGGCCAATCAGCCCCAGCATTTT. Translation: CASSEVGANQPQHF.

This sequence joins TRBV5-1 and TRBJ1-2; D might be TRBD1 (5 bases). Trimming cost V 3 bases and J 6 bases, with 18 bases left between them. Germline CDR1 is SGHRS and CDR2 is YFSETQ. The CDR3 covers 15 residues. The CDR3: CASSWGPSGMDGYTF. DNA for the CDR3: TGCGCCAGCAGCTGGGGCCCGTCAGGCATGGATGGCTACACCTTC.

This rearrangement joins TRBV5-6 to TRBJ2-7, with 12 bases lining up with TRBD2. The CDR3 totals 15 residues. Germline V gene sequence: CDR1 SGHDT, CDR2 YYEEEE. Trimming took 4 bases from V and 5 from J; bases not matched to a gene: 7. The CDR3 DNA reads TGTGCCAGCAGCCTGACTAGCGGGAGTTTCCACGAGCAGTACTTC. It yields the protein CASSLTSGSFHEQYF.

V usage is TRBV6-1 and J usage is TRBJ1-5, with D hard to call. Deletions cut 0 bases from V and 11 bases from J, with 14 bases between. The CDR3 runs 14 residues. From germline, CDR1 is MNHNS and CDR2 SASEGT. Here the CDR3 DNA reads TGTGCCAGCAGTGAAGCGCGGAGTGCGCGGGCCCAGCATTTT. Its protein is CASSEARSARAQHF.

The chain uses TRBV4-1 and TRBJ2-7; 10 nucleotides agree with TRBD2. The germline V gene has CDR1 MGHRA and CDR2 YSYEKL. CDR3 length equals 18 residues. The J segment lost 6 bases and the V segment lost 2 bases, leaving 16 bases of the junction unmatched. CDR3 residues: CASSQKIPVERGGLEQYF. The CDR3 nucleotides read TGCGCCAGCAGCCAAAAAATCCCGGTCGAGCGGGGGGGGCTCGAGCAGTACTTC.

This clone has only one observation. DNA of the CDR3: TGTGCCAGCAGCTTAAGGTGGGATTTTTGGTCCTACGAGCAGTACTTC. It yields the protein CASSLRWDFWSYEQYF. J is TRBJ2-7 and V is TRBV11-1; no clear D gene. The germline gives CDR1 SGHAT, CDR2 FQDESV (reference sequence). Trimming shortened V by 2 bases and J by 1 base, and 15 bases separated the two germline ends. The CDR3 loop spans 16 amino acids. The entire variable domain, with the rest obtained from reference TRBV11-1 and TRBJ2-7, is as follows: EAEVAQSPRYKITEKSQAVAFWCDPISGHATLYWYRQILGQGPELLVQFQDESVVDDSQLPKDRFSAERLKGVDSTLKIQPAELGDSAMYLCASSLRWDFWSYEQYFGPGTRLTVT.

CDR3 nucleotides: TGCGCCAGCAGCCAAGACGGGACTAGAGGCAATGAGCAGTTCTTC. It encodes CASSQDGTRGNEQFF. V gene TRBV4-1 combines with J gene TRBJ2-1, with 8 positions matching TRBD2. Germline trimming cut 0 bases from V and 6 bases from J; bases unmatched to any gene: 4. Germline CDR1 MGHRA, CDR2 YSYEKL. The CDR3 runs 15 residues.

The V call is TRBV7-8, the J call TRBJ1-5; D is uncertain. CDR3 length: 14 amino acids. From germline, CDR1 is SGHVS and CDR2 FQNEAQ. Trimming removed 0 bases from V and 5 bases from J, with 8 bases in between. For the CDR3, the DNA is TGTGCCAGCAGCTTAGCGGAGTGGGATCAGCCCCAGCATTTT. Its protein product is CASSLAEWDQPQHF.

The chain carries TRBV11-3 and TRBJ2-7; 9 bases are shared with TRBD1. V shed 1 base and J 5 bases; nucleotides not matched to a gene: 6. This CDR3 comprises 15 residues. Germline V gives CDR1 SGHNT, CDR2 YENEEA. Here the CDR3 DNA reads TGTGCCAGCAGCTTAGCTTCGGGACAGGGCCACGAGCAGTACTTC. Protein product: CASSLASGQGHEQYF.

The rearrangement joins TRBV29-1 to TRBJ2-1, with a weak D call TRBD2 (5 bases). This CDR3 comprises 16 residues. Germline V gene data show CDR1 as SQVTM and CDR2 as ANQGSEA. V was pared by 3 bases and J by 6 bases, with 21 bases between. This CDR3 reads CSVDGVDVARINEQFF. Here the CDR3 DNA reads TGCAGCGTTGACGGGGTGGACGTAGCCAGGATCAATGAGCAGTTCTTC.

The rearrangement joins TRBV27 to TRBJ2-2, with 11 bases that match TRBD2. Germline V gives CDR1 MNHEY, CDR2 SMNVEV (reference sequence). J lost 6 bases, V lost 7 bases, and 13 bases had no gene match. The CDR3 totals 17 residues. This chain's CDR3 is CASTSPLTSGKPGELFF. The CDR3, as DNA: TGTGCCAGCACCAGCCCCCTGACTAGCGGGAAGCCCGGGGAGCTGTTTTTT.

CDR3 in amino acids: CASSWGIGQGETQYF. CDR3 sequence (DNA): TGTGCCAGCAGTTGGGGGATAGGGCAGGGAGAGACCCAGTACTTC. V usage is TRBV6-5 and J usage is TRBJ2-5; D is perhaps TRBD1 or TRBD2 (5 bases each). CDR1 MNHEY and CDR2 SVGAGI come from the germline V gene. The CDR3 loop spans 15 amino acids. The V and J ends lost 4 bases and 4 bases respectively, with 16 bases between them.

V gene TRBV28 combines with J gene TRBJ2-7, with TRBD1 matching 7 bases. Trimming removed 5 bases from V and 1 base from J; junction bases left unmatched: 5. Germline lookup yields CDR1 MDHEN and CDR2 SYDVKM. The CDR3 runs to 14 residues. The DNA for the CDR3 is TGTGCCAGCAGTCCAGGGGGACAGTCCTACGAGCAGTACTTC. As protein: CASSPGGQSYEQYF.

This chain links TRBV13 with TRBJ1-1; unclear D gene. This CDR3 has 14 residues. V was cut by 5 bases and J by 0 bases, with 10 bases left in between. The germline V gene encodes CDR1 PRHDT and CDR2 FYEKMQ (reference sequence). CDR3 region: CASSPRIMNTEAFF. CDR3 DNA: TGTGCCAGCAGCCCCCGTATCATGAACACTGAAGCTTTCTTT.

The chain recombines TRBV6-1 with TRBJ2-7; 8 bases are a match to TRBD2. The ends lost 5 bases at V and 2 bases at J; junction bases unmatched: 5. The length of the CDR3 is 14 residues. The V gene's germline CDR1 is MNHNS and CDR2 SASEGT. The CDR3 DNA reads as TGTGCCAGCAGTAGACTAGCGCATACCTACGAGCAGTACTTC. Encoded protein: CASSRLAHTYEQYF.

The V gene is TRBV6-5, the J gene TRBJ2-7; D not certain. The CDR3 has 13 residues. Trimming shortened V by 2 bases and J by 3 bases, and 8 bases separated the two germline ends. CDR1 is MNHEY and CDR2 is SVGAGI in the germline V gene. The CDR3 region is CASSYNQNYEQYF. The CDR3 region has the DNA TGTGCCAGCAGTTACAACCAGAACTACGAGCAGTACTTC.

This sequence joins TRBV30 and TRBJ2-3, with 8 bases that match TRBD2. V shed 2 bases, J shed 0 bases, and the junction held 7 bases outside the gene matches. The CDR3 has 16 residues. Germline CDR1 is GTSNPN and CDR2 is SVGIG (reference sequence). This CDR3 reads CAWSTLSGESTDTQYF. The DNA of the CDR3 is TGTGCCTGGAGTACTCTTAGCGGGGAAAGCACAGATACGCAGTATTTT.

The chain combines TRBV7-2 with TRBJ1-2; 7 bases line up with TRBD1. V lost 4 bases, J lost 5 bases, and 10 bases stayed unmatched. Germline V gene data show CDR1 as SGHTA and CDR2 as FQGNSA. The CDR3 is 15 residues long. DNA of the CDR3: TGTGCCAGCAGCTCTCCGGGACAGACATTATATGGCTACACCTTC. This codes for CASSSPGQTLYGYTF.

This clone was observed a handful of times. The rearrangement uses TRBV6-5 and TRBJ1-5; unclear D gene. Germline V lookup: CDR1 MNHEY, CDR2 SVGAGI. This CDR3 region has 13 residues. V was clipped by 2 bases and J by 2 bases, with 4 bases between them. CDR3 DNA sequence: TGTGCCAGCAGTTACGGGCGCAATCAGCCCCAGCATTTT. Residues: CASSYGRNQPQHF.

This chain joins TRBV10-3 and TRBJ1-2; D ambiguous. There are 17 residues in the CDR3. The germline V gene encodes CDR1 ENHRY and CDR2 SYGVKD. With 6 bases removed from V and 2 bases from J, the gap between germline ends came to 22 bases. This chain's CDR3 is CAISHPRQGLGNYGYTF. The CDR3, as DNA: TGTGCCATCAGCCACCCCCGACAAGGACTCGGCAACTATGGCTACACCTTC.

V gene TRBV2 combines with J gene TRBJ2-3, with TRBD2 identical over 11 bases. After removal of 9 bases from V and 3 bases from J, the junction contained 5 bases not matched to a gene. CDR1 and CDR2 from the germline V gene are SNHLY and FYNNEI. CDR3 size: 14 residues. The CDR3 loop reads CASVSGRATDTQYF. CDR3 DNA sequence: TGTGCCAGTGTTAGCGGGAGGGCTACAGATACGCAGTATTTT.

This clone was counted only a few times. The J gene is TRBJ2-7, the V gene TRBV7-9, with 12 bases identical to TRBD2. Trimming removed 5 bases from V and 3 bases from J; junction bases left unmatched: 8. CDR1 and CDR2 from the germline V gene are SEHNR and FQNEAQ (reference sequence). This CDR3 region has 16 residues. The CDR3 region is CASSPRLAGDRYEQYF. The CDR3 bases are TGTGCCAGCAGCCCACGACTAGCGGGGGACCGCTACGAGCAGTACTTC.

The genes are TRBV2 and TRBJ2-1; 7 nucleotides align to TRBD2. Germline V CDR1 and CDR2: SNHLY, FYNNEI. The CDR3 runs 15 residues. V lost 4 bases and J lost 5; bases outside the gene matches: 8. The CDR3 DNA reads TGTGCCAGCAGTGCGGGCGGGAGTTCCCACAATGAGCAGTTCTTC. Translating gives CASSAGGSSHNEQFF.

The sample holds one count of this clone. The identical CDR3 is also encoded by other nucleotide sequences in the sample. This chain uses TRBV5-1 with TRBJ1-4, with D maybe TRBD1 (6 bases). The germline CDR1 and CDR2 sequences are SGHRS and YFSETQ. The CDR3 is made up of 14 amino acids. With 1 base removed from V and 4 bases from J, the gap between germline ends came to 8 bases. In DNA form, the CDR3 reads TGCGCCAGCAGCTTGACAGGGAGTAATGAAAAACTGTTTTTT. This codes for CASSLTGSNEKLFF. Looking up the rest from reference TRBV5-1 and TRBJ1-4 gives the full variable domain: KAGVTQTPRYLIKTRGQQVTLSCSPISGHRSVSWYQQTPGQGLQFLFEYFSETQRNKGNFPGRFSGRQFSNSRSEMNVSTLELGDSALYLCASSLTGSNEKLFFGSGTQLSVL.

V usage is TRBV7-9 and J usage is TRBJ2-1; 7 bases map to TRBD2. CDR1 and CDR2 from the germline V gene are SEHNR and FQNEAQ (reference sequence). The CDR3 runs to 14 residues. The junction had 6 bases not matched to a gene; V was cut back by 7 bases and J by 3 bases. CDR3 region: CASIGGSVYNEQFF. The CDR3 DNA follows: TGTGCCAGCATTGGCGGGAGCGTCTACAATGAGCAGTTCTTC.